A selection of T cell receptor beta chains follows, all from one sample in a study of blood T cell repertoires in COVID-19. TCRdb's table, derived via immunoSEQ multiplex PCR, lists solely in-frame clones and lacks some. The sample includes approximately 58,000 clones, about 81% of them seen just once. Sequenced: peripheral blood. The source of these receptors is a man aged 55-75 years with COVID-19, enrolled during active disease. Both conserved end residues are part of each CDR3. The D gene is left open where the match is weak. Only some rows state a clone size, as once, few, many or a class for expanded clones.

clone size: once
D gene: -
V gene: TRBV21-1
J gene: TRBJ1-5
CDR3 DNA: TGTGCCAGGAGATGGAGGGATCATAGCAATCAGCCCCAGCATTTT
CDR3 protein: CARRWRDHSNQPQHF

clone size: once
D gene: TRBD1
V gene: TRBV19
J gene: TRBJ1-2
CDR3 DNA: TGTGCCAGTAGAGACATACAGGGGTTCTATGGCTACACCTTC
CDR3 protein: CASRDIQGFYGYTF

clone size: -
D gene: -
V gene: TRBV9
J gene: TRBJ2-2
CDR3 DNA: TGTGCCAGCAGCGTAGGCGGTGCTTACGCCGGGGAGCTGTTTTTT
CDR3 protein: CASSVGGAYAGELFF

clone size: -
D gene: -
V gene: TRBV11-2
J gene: TRBJ1-6
CDR3 DNA: TGTGCCAGCAGCTTAGGAAGGGAGGGGAACCCCCTCCACTTT
CDR3 protein: CASSLGREGNPLHF

clone size: -
D gene: TRBD2
V gene: TRBV6-5
J gene: TRBJ2-3
CDR3 DNA: TGTGCCAGCAGGACCCTAGCGGGAGTCACAGATACGCAGTATTTT
CDR3 protein: CASRTLAGVTDTQYF

clone size: -
D gene: TRBD1
V gene: TRBV6-1
J gene: TRBJ1-5
CDR3 DNA: TGTGCCAGCAGTGAATATCGACAGGGGAGCGGGCAGCCCCAGCATTTT
CDR3 protein: CASSEYRQGSGQPQHF

clone size: -
D gene: TRBD1
V gene: TRBV19
J gene: TRBJ2-2
CDR3 DNA: TGTGCCAGTAGGCCTAGGGACAGGGGTAACACCGGGGAGCTGTTTTTT
CDR3 protein: CASRPRDRGNTGELFF

clone size: -
D gene: TRBD1
V gene: TRBV18
J gene: TRBJ1-1
CDR3 DNA: TGTGCCAGCTCTACACAGGGGGGGGACACTGAAGCTTTCTTT
CDR3 protein: CASSTQGGDTEAFF

clone size: -
D gene: TRBD2
V gene: TRBV7-2
J gene: TRBJ2-3
CDR3 DNA: TGTGCCAGCAGCTTAGAGAGCGGGGGGCCCACAGATACGCAGTATTTT
CDR3 protein: CASSLESGGPTDTQYF

clone size: -
D gene: -
V gene: TRBV12-3/TRBV12-4
J gene: TRBJ2-5
CDR3 DNA: TGTGCCAGCAGTCTTGGACTCAAGGGGACCCAGTACTTC
CDR3 protein: CASSLGLKGTQYF

clone size: -
D gene: -
V gene: TRBV7-9
J gene: TRBJ2-3
CDR3 DNA: TGTGCCAGCAGCCCGGGGGGCAGTAGCACAGATACGCAGTATTTT
CDR3 protein: CASSPGGSSTDTQYF

clone size: -
D gene: -
V gene: TRBV7-2
J gene: TRBJ2-5
CDR3 DNA: TGTGCCAGCAGCTCCCGGACAGGGAAGGGGGGGGAGACCCAGTACTTC
CDR3 protein: CASSSRTGKGGETQYF

clone size: -
D gene: TRBD1
V gene: TRBV5-1
J gene: TRBJ1-2
CDR3 DNA: TGCGCCAGCAGCCCAGGACAGGGGGCGACAGCTAACTATGGCTACACCTTC
CDR3 protein: CASSPGQGATANYGYTF